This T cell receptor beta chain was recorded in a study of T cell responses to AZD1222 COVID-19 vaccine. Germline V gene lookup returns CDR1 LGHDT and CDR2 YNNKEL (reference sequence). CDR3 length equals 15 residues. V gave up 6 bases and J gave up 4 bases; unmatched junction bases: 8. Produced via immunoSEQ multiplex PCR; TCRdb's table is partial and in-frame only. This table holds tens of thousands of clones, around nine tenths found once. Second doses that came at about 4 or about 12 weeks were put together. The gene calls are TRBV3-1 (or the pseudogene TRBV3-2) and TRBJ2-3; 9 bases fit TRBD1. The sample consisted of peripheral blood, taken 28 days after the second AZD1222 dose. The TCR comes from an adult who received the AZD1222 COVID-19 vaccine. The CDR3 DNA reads TGTGCCAGCAGGCCGGGACAGGGAAAACCAGATACGCAGTATTTT. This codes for CASRPGQGKPDTQYF.